This T cell receptor beta chain was observed in a study of cytomegalovirus exposure and HLA in healthy donors. PCR involved 60 Vbeta and 13 Jbeta primers. Clones were sequenced by immunoSEQ multiplex PCR, and TCRdb holds only the in-frame ones, with some missing. The data contain about 82,000 clones, around 74% of them singletons. Study-level results: As a later analysis showed, a missense DCLRE1C variant was linked to trimming of TCR beta V- and J-genes. Cytomegalovirus status was reportedly diagnosed by the classifier with high sensitivity and specificity.

Samples came from healthy bone marrow donors. The CDR3 is 15 residues long. Germline assignment: CDR1 SGHAT and CDR2 FQNNGV. V dropped 5 bases and J dropped 10; count of bases not matched to a gene: 9. To note about this clone: Its antigen remains unknown.

The receptor comes from a woman aged 45-59 years in good health and CMV-seropositive. The sample consisted of PBMCs. This chain links TRBV11-2 with TRBJ2-1; TRBD2 matches 12 bases. The CDR3 DNA reads TGTGCCAGCAGCAGGACTAGCGGGACAGACGGGGAGCAGTTCTTC. This codes for CASSRTSGTDGEQFF.